This T cell receptor beta chain is from a study of identical twins. TCRdb reprocessed the 5' RACE reads with MiXCR, giving one entry per CDR3 protein. Of about 100,000 distinct CDR3 sequences in the sample, 5.9% were seen once. Germline loops: CDR1 SGHRS, CDR2 YFSETQ. CDR3 length equals 15 residues. The V and J ends lost 2 bases and 2 bases respectively, with 14 bases between them. Many counts were recorded for this clonotype. The sequence came from a woman aged 50 to 65 in good health. This chain connects TRBV5-1 to TRBJ2-7; D may be TRBD1 (6 bases). The sample comprised memory T cells sorted from blood. CDR3 bases: TGCGCCAGCAGCTTAACAACAGGGACGCCCTACGAGCAGTACTTC. Translated: CASSLTTGTPYEQYF.